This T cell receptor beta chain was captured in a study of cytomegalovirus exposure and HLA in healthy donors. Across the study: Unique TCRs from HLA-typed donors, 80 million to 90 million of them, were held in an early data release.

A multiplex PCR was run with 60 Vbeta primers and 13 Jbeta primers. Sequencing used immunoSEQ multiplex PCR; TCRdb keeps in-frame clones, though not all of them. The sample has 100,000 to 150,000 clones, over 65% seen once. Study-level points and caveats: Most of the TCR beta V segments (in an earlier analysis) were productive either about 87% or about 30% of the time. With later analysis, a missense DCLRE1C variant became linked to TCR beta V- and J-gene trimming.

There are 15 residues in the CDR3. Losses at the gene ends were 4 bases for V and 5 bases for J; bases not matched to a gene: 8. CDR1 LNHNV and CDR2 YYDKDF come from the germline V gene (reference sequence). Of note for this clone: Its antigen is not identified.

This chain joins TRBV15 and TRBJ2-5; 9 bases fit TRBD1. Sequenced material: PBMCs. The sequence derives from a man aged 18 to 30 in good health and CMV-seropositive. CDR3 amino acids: CATSTRQGVWETQYF. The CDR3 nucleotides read TGTGCCACCAGCACGAGACAGGGGGTCTGGGAGACCCAGTACTTC.